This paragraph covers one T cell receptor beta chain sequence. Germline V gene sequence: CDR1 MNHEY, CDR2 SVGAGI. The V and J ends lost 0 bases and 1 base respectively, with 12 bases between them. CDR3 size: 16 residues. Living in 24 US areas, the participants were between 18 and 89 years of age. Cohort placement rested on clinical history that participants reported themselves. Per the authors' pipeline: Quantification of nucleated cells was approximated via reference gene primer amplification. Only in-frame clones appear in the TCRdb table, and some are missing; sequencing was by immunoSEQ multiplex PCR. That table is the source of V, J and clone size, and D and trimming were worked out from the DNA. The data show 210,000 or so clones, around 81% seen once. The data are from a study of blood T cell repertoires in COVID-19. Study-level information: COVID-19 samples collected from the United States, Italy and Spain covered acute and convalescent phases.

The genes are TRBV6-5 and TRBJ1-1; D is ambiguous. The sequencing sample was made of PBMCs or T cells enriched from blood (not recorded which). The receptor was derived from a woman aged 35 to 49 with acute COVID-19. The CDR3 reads CASSYSSILENTEAFF. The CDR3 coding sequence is TGTGCCAGCAGTTACTCCAGCATACTAGAGAACACTGAAGCTTTCTTT.